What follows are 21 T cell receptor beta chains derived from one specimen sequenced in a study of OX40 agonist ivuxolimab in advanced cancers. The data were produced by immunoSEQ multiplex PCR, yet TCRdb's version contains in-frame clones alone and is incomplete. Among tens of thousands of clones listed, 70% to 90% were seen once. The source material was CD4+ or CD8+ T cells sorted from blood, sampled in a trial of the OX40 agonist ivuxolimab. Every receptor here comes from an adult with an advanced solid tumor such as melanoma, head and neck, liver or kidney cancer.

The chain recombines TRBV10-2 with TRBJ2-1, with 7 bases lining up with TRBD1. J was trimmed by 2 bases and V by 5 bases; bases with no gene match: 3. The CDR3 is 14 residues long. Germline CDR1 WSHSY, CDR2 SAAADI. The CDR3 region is CASSKTGPYNEQFF. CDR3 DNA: TGCGCCAGCAGTAAGACAGGGCCCTACAATGAGCAGTTCTTC.

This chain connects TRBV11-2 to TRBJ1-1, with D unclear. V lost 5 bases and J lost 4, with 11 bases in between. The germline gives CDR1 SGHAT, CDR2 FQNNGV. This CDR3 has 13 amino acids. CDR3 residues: CASSPNGPTEAFF. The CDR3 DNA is TGTGCCAGCAGCCCCAACGGACCCACTGAAGCTTTCTTT.

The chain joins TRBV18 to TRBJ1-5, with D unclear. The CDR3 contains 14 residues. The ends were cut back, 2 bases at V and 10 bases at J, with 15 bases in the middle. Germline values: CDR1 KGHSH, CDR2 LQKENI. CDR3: CASSPAGEGSPQHF. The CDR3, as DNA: TGTGCCAGCTCACCAGCTGGGGAGGGTAGCCCCCAGCATTTT. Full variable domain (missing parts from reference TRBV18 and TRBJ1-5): NAGVMQNPRHLVRRRGQEARLRCSPMKGHSHVYWYRQLPEEGLKFMVYLQKENIIDESGMPKERFSAEFPKEGPSILRIQQVVRGDSAAYFCASSPAGEGSPQHFGDGTRLSIL.

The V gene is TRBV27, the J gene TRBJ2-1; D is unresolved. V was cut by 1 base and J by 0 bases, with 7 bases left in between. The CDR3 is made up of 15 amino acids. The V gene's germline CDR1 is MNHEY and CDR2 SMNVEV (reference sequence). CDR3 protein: CASSLFQSSYNEQFF. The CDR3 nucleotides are TGTGCCAGCAGTTTATTCCAGAGCTCCTACAATGAGCAGTTCTTC.

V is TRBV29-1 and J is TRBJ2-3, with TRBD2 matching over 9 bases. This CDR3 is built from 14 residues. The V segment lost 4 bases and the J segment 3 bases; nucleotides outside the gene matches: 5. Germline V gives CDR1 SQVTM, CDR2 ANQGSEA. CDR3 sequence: CSVARGGPTDTQYF. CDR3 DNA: TGCAGCGTTGCGCGGGGGGGCCCAACAGATACGCAGTATTTT.

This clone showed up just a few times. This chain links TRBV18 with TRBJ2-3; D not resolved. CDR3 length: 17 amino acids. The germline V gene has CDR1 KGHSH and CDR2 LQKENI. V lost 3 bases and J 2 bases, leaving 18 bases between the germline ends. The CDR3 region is CASSPSAAGPITDTQYF. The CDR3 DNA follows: TGTGCCAGCTCACCGTCCGCGGCCGGTCCTATCACAGATACGCAGTATTTT.

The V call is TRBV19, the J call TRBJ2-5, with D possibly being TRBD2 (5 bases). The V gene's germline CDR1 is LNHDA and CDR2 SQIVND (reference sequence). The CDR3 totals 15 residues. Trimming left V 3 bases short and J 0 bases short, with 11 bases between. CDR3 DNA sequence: TGTGCCAGTAGTATGAGACTACTCGACCAAGAGACCCAGTACTTC. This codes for CASSMRLLDQETQYF.

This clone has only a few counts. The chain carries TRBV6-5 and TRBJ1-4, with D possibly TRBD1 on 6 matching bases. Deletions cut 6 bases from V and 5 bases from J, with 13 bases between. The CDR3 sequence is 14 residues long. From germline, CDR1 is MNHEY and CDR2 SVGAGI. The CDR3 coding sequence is TGTGCCAGCAGCAGGACAGCCCCCAATGAAAAACTGTTTTTT. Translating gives CASSRTAPNEKLFF.

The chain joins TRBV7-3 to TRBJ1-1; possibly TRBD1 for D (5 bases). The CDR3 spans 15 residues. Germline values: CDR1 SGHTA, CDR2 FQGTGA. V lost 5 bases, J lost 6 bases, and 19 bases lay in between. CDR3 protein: CASSPNRGGAAEAFF. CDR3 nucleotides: TGTGCCAGCAGCCCAAACCGGGGGGGTGCTGCTGAAGCTTTCTTT. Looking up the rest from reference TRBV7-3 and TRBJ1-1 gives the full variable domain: GAGVSQTPSNKVTEKGKYVELRCDPISGHTALYWYRQSLGQGPEFLIYFQGTGAADDSGLPNDRFFAVRPEGSVSTLKIQRTERGDSAVYLCASSPNRGGAAEAFFGQGTRLTVV.

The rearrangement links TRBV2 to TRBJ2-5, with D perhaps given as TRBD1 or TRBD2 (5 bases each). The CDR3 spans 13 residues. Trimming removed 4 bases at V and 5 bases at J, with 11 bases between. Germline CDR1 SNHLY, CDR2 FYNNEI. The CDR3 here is CASSVSRDETQYF. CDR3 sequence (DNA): TGTGCCAGCAGTGTTTCCAGGGACGAGACCCAGTACTTC. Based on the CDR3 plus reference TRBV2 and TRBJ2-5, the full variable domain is EPEVTQTPSHQVTQMGQEVILRCVPISNHLYFYWYRQILGQKVEFLVSFYNNEISEKSEIFDDQFSVERPDGSNFTLKIRSTKLEDSAMYFCASSVSRDETQYFGPGTRLLVL.

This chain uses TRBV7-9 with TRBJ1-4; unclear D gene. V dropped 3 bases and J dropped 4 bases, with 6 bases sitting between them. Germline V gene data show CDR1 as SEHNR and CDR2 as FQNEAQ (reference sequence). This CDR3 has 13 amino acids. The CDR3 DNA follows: TGTGCCAGCAGCTTCGAGGATAATGAAAAACTGTTTTTT. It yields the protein CASSFEDNEKLFF.

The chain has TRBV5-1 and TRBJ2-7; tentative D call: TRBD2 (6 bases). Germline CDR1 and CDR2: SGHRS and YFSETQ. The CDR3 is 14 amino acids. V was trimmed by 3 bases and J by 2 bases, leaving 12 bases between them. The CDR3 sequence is CASSSGGPTYEQYF. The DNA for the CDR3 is TGCGCCAGCAGCTCCGGGGGACCTACCTACGAGCAGTACTTC.

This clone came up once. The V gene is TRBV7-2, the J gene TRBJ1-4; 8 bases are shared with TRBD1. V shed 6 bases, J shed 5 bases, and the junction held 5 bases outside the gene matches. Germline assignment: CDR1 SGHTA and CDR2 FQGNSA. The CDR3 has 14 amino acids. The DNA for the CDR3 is TGTGCCAGCAGATCGACAGGGGTAAATGAAAAACTGTTTTTT. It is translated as CASRSTGVNEKLFF.

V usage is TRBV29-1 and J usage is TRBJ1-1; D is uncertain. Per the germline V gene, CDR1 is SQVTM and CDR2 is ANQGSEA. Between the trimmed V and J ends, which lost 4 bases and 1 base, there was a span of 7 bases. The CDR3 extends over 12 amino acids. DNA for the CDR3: TGCAGCGTTGGAGGAGGGAACACTGAAGCTTTCTTT. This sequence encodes CSVGGGNTEAFF.

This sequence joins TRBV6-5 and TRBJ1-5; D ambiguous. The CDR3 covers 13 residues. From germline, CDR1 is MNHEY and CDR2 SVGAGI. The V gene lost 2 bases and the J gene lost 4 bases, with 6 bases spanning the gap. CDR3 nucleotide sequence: TGTGCCAGCAGTTACAACGAGAATCAGCCCCAGCATTTT. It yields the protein CASSYNENQPQHF.

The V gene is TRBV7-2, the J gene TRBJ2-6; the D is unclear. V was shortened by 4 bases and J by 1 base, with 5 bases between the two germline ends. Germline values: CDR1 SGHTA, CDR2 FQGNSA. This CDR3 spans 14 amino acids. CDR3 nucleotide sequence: TGTGCCAGCAGCTCCACGTCTGGGGCCAACGTCCTGACTTTC. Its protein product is CASSSTSGANVLTF.

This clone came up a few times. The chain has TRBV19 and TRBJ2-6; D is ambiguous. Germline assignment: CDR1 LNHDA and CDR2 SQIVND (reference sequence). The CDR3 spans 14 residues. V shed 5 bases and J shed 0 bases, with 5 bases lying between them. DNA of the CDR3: TGTGCCAGTAGTGATCCCTCTGGGGCCAACGTCCTGACTTTC. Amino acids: CASSDPSGANVLTF.

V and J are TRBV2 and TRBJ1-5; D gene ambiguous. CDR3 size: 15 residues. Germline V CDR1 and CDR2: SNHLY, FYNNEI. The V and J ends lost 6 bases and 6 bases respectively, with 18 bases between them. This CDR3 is CASSIRTRMGQPQHF. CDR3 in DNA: TGTGCCAGCAGCATAAGGACTCGCATGGGTCAGCCCCAGCATTTT.

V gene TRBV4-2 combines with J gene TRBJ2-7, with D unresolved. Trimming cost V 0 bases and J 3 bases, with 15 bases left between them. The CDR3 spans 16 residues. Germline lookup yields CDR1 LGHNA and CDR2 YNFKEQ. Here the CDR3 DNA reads TGTGCCAGCAGCCAAGAATTCCGGAGAGAAATCTACGAGCAGTACTTC. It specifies CASSQEFRREIYEQYF.

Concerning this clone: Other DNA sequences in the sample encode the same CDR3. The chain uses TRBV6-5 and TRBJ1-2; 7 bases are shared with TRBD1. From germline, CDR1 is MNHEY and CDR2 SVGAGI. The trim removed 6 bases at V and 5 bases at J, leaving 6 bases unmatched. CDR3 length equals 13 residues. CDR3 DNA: TGTGCCAGCAGAGCCGGGACAGAATATGGCTACACCTTC. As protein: CASRAGTEYGYTF.

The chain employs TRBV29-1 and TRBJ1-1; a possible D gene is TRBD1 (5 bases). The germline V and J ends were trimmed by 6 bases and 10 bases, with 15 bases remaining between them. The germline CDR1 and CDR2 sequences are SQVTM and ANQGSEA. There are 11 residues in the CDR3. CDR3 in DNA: TGCAGCGTGGCCAGGGCAAGTAGAGCTTTCTTT. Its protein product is CSVARASRAFF.